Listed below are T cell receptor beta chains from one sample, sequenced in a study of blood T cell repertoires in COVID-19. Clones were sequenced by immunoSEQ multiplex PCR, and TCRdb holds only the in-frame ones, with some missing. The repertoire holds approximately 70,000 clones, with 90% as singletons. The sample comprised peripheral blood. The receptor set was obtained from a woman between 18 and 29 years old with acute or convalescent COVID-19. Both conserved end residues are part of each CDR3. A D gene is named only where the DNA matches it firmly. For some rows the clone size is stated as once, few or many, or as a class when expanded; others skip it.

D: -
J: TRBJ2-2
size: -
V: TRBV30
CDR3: CALNPPTHGNTGELFF
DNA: TGTGCCTTAAACCCCCCCACCCACGGGAACACCGGGGAGCTGTTTTTT

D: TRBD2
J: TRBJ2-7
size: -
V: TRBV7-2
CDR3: CASSLGGTKSYEQYF
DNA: TGTGCCAGCAGCTTAGGGGGGACTAAGTCCTACGAGCAGTACTTC

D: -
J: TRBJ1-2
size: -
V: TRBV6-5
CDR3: CASSQSRSGYTF
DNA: TGTGCCAGCAGTCAATCACGGTCGGGCTACACCTTC

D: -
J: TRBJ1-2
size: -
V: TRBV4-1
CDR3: CASSPTGGYGYTF
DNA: TGCGCCAGCAGCCCCACGGGGGGCTATGGCTACACCTTC

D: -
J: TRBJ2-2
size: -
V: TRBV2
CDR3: CASSTNRDTGELFF
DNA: TGTGCCAGCAGTACTAACAGGGACACCGGGGAGCTGTTTTTT

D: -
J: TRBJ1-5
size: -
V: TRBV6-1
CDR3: CASSEWRGRSNQPQHF
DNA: TGTGCCAGCAGTGAATGGCGGGGTCGGAGCAATCAGCCCCAGCATTTT

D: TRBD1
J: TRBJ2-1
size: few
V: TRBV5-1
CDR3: CASSATGTAYNEQFF
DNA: TGCGCCAGCAGCGCGACCGGGACAGCTTACAATGAGCAGTTCTTC

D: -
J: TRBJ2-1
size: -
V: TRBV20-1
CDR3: CSARRLKPFF
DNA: TGCAGTGCTAGAAGACTCAAGCCGTTCTTC

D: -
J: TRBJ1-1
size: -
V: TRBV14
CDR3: CASSFTTNTEAFF
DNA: TGTGCCAGCAGCTTCACAACGAACACTGAAGCTTTCTTT

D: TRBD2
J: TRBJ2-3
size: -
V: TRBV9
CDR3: CASSVGTSGASTDTQYF
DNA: TGTGCCAGCAGCGTAGGCACTAGCGGGGCTAGCACAGATACGCAGTATTTT

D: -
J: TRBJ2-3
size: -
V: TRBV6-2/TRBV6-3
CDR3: CASSYSTEESTDTQYF
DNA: TGTGCCAGCAGTTACTCGACCGAGGAGTCCACAGATACGCAGTATTTT

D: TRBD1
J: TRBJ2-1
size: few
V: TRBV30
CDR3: CASRQGRYNEQFF
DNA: TGTGCCAGCAGACAGGGCCGGTACAATGAGCAGTTCTTC

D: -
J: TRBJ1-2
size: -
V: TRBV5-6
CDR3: CASLGGTNYGYTF
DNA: TGTGCCAGCCTCGGGGGAACCAACTATGGCTACACCTTC

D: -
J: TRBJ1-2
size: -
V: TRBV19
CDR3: CASSARVNYGYTF
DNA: TGTGCCAGTAGTGCCCGAGTCAACTATGGCTACACCTTC

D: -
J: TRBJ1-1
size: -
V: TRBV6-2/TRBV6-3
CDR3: CASSRTVMNTEAFF
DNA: TGTGCCAGCAGTAGGACAGTCATGAACACTGAAGCTTTCTTT

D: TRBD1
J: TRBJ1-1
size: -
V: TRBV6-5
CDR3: CASSYDRGRSTEAFF
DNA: TGTGCCAGCAGTTACGACAGGGGGCGAAGCACTGAAGCTTTCTTT

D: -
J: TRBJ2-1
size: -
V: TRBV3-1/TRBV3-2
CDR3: CASSQGTPYNEQFF
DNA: TGTGCCAGCAGCCAAGGGACACCATACAATGAGCAGTTCTTC

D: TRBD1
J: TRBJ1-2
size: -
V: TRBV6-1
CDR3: CASSDRDRGGYTF
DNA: TGTGCCAGCAGTGACAGGGACAGGGGGGGCTACACCTTC

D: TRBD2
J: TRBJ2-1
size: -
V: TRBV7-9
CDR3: CASSSSSGATYNEQFF
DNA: TGTGCCAGCAGCTCCTCTAGCGGGGCAACCTACAATGAGCAGTTCTTC

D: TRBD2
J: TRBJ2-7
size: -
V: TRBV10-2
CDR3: CASSAGGRATYEQYF
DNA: TGCGCCAGCAGTGCCGGCGGGAGGGCCACCTACGAGCAGTACTTC

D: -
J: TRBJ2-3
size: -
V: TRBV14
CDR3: CASSQVRTDTQYF
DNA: TGTGCCAGCAGCCAAGTCAGGACAGATACGCAGTATTTT

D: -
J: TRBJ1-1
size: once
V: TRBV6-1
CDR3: CASSEPLGAVTEAFF
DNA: TGTGCCAGCAGTGAACCTCTGGGGGCGGTCACTGAAGCTTTCTTT

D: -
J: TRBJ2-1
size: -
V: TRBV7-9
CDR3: CASSSGLGSYNEQFF
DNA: TGTGCCAGCAGCTCGGGACTTGGCTCCTACAATGAGCAGTTCTTC

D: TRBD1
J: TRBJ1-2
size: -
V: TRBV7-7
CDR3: CASSRDRGREGYTF
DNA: TGTGCCAGCAGCCGGGACAGGGGAAGGGAGGGCTACACCTTC

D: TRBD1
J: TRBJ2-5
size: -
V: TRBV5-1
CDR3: CASQPTGGAGETQYF
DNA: TGCGCCAGCCAACCGACAGGGGGCGCGGGGGAGACCCAGTACTTC

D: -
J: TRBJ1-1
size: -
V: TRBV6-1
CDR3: CASSEAYTEAFF
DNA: TGTGCCAGCAGTGAGGCATACACTGAAGCTTTCTTT

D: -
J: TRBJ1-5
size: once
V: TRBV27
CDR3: CASSLSGQSNQPQHF
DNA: TGTGCCAGCAGTTTATCAGGACAGTCTAATCAGCCCCAGCATTTT

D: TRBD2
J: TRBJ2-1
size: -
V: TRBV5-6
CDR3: CASSLNRLAGGLIGEQFF
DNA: TGTGCCAGCAGCTTGAATCGACTAGCGGGGGGTTTAATCGGTGAGCAGTTCTTC

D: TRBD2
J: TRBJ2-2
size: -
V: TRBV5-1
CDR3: CATSPGSGLAPNTGELFF
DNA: TGCGCCACCAGCCCAGGGTCGGGACTAGCGCCTAACACCGGGGAGCTGTTTTTT

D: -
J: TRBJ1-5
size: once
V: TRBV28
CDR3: CASKLEAHGDQPQHF
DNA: TGTGCCAGCAAATTAGAAGCTCACGGGGATCAGCCCCAGCATTTT

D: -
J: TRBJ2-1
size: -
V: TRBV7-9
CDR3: CASSSDEGRNEQFF
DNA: TGTGCCAGCAGCTCGGACGAGGGTCGCAATGAGCAGTTCTTC

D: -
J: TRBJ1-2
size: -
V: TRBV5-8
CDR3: CASTAGARGYTF
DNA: TGTGCCAGCACCGCAGGGGCTCGGGGCTACACCTTC

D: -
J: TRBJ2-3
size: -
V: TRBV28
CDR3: CASRMIGTPRDTQYF
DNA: TGTGCCAGCAGAATGATCGGGACTCCCAGGGATACGCAGTATTTT

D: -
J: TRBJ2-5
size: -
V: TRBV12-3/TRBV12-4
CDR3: CASSFIQETQYF
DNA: TGTGCCAGCAGTTTCATTCAAGAGACCCAGTACTTC

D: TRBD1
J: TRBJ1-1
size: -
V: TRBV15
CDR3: CATSRSRGQGAAAFF
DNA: TGTGCCACCAGCAGGAGCCGGGGACAGGGGGCCGCGGCTTTCTTT

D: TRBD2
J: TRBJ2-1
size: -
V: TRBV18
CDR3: CASSPTKLRGENEQFF
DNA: TGTGCCAGCTCACCGACGAAACTTCGGGGGGAGAATGAGCAGTTCTTC

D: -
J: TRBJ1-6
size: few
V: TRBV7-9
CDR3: CASSLGSSSSYNSPLHF
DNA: TGTGCCAGCAGCTTAGGAAGTTCTAGCTCCTATAATTCACCCCTCCACTTT

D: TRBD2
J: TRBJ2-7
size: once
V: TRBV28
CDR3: CASRLRPSSGGTYEQYF
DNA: TGTGCCAGCAGGTTACGACCTTCTAGCGGGGGTACCTACGAGCAGTACTTC

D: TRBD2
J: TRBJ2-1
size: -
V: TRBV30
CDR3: CAWSPLTSGGRRSSYNEQFF
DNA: TGTGCCTGGAGTCCTTTGACTAGCGGGGGGCGTAGGAGCTCCTACAATGAGCAGTTCTTC

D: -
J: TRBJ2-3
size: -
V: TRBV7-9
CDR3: CASSLQGFTTDTQYF
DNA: TGTGCCAGCAGCTTACAGGGATTTACAACAGATACGCAGTATTTT

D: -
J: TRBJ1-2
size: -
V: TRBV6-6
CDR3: CASSGTGLVGYTF
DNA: TGTGCCAGCAGTGGAACAGGGTTGGTTGGCTACACCTTC

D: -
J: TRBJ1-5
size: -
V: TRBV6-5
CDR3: CASTEGGNQPQHF
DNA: TGTGCCAGCACCGAGGGAGGGAATCAGCCCCAGCATTTT

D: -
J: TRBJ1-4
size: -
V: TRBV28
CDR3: CASSFRQLVGEKLFF
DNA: TGTGCCAGCAGTTTCCGACAGTTAGTGGGTGAAAAACTGTTTTTT

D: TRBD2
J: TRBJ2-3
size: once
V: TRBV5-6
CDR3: CASSNASTSASDTQYF
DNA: TGTGCCAGCAGTAATGCCTCGACTAGCGCATCCGATACGCAGTATTTT

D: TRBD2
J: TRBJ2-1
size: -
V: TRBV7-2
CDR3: CASSSRAGGPAYEQFF
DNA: TGTGCCAGCAGCTCCCGAGCGGGAGGGCCTGCCTATGAGCAGTTCTTC

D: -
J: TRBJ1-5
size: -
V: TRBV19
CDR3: CASSSGVNQPQHF
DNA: TGTGCCAGTAGTTCAGGGGTCAATCAGCCCCAGCATTTT